The clone carrying this T cell receptor beta chain has at least ten counts. Its antigen is undetermined. Time point reported: sample taken at primary tumor resection. V lost 6 bases to trimming and J lost 1 base, with 12 bases between them. This CDR3 contains 14 residues. TCRdb reprocessed the 5' RACE reads with MiXCR, giving one entry per CDR3 protein. The sample consists of 50,000 to 75,000 distinct CDR3 sequences, about 6.6% of them appearing once. The data originate from a study of spatial heterogeneity in lung cancer. About the study: Beta-chain sequences were consistently detected more often than alpha-chain sequences. Study-wide findings and caveats: Relative to follow-up, resection was when ubiquitous expanded tumor TCRs appeared more in blood.

The starting material was PBMCs, obtained at surgery. The chain links TRBV12-3 or TRBV12-4 to TRBJ2-5, with D possibly called TRBD1 or TRBD2 (5 bases each). The receptor was derived from a female donor with early-stage non-small cell lung cancer. The CDR3 region has the DNA TGTGCCAGCAGGGGACGGACAAGCCAAGAGACCCAGTACTTC. This encodes CASRGRTSQETQYF.